The subject of this entry is one T cell receptor (beta chain). The repertoire was sequenced with immunoSEQ multiplex PCR; TCRdb's copy has only in-frame clones and lacks some. This table has 76,000 or so clones, 90% to 95% appearing once. These data are taken from a study of technical replicates of blood from a few donors. The CDR3 sequence is 13 residues long. CDR1 and CDR2 from the germline V gene are SGHNT and YYREEE (reference sequence). With 5 bases removed from V and 9 bases from J, the gap between germline ends came to 15 bases. Material: T cells isolated from PBMCs. The chain combines TRBV5-4 with TRBJ2-1; D gene uncertain. The receptor was isolated from a human donor in good health. CDR3 residues: CASRLPESLEQFF. CDR3 nucleotides: TGTGCCAGCAGGCTACCCGAAAGTCTTGAGCAGTTCTTC.